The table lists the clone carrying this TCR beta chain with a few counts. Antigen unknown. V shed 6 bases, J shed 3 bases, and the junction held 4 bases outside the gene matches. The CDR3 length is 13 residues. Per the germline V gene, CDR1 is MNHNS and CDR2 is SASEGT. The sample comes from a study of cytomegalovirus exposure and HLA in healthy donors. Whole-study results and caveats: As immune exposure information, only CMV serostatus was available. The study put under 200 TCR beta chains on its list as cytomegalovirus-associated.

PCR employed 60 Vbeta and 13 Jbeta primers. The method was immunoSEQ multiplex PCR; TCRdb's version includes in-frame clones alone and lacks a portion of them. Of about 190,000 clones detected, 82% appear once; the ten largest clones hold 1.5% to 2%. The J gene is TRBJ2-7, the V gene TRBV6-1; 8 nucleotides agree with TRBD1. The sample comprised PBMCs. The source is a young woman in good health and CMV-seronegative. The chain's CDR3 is CASRAGQGYEQYF. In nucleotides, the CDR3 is TGTGCCAGCAGAGCCGGACAGGGCTACGAGCAGTACTTC.